This paragraph covers one T cell receptor beta chain sequence. Its antigen remains unknown. The sample belongs to a study of shared clonotypes between healthy human individuals. Across the study: Researchers drew samples from a couple of women and a few men aged 18 to 49. CD4 naive and memory got three plates each, CD8 naive two, CD8 memory one. Broader study findings: The authors sampled blood alone, and tissue repertoires likely differ.

Per the authors' pipeline: In the immunoSEQ data, sequences were junction-only and lacked quality scores, so filtering differed. Measured with immunoSEQ multiplex PCR; TCRdb has only the in-frame clones, and not every one. The V and J calls and clone size were taken over from that table, and D and trimming were inferred from the DNA. The sample lists approximately 2.1 million clones; roughly 93% were seen once. Trimming pared 2 bases from V and 1 base from J, leaving 7 bases between. The germline CDR1 and CDR2 sequences are SGHAT and FQNNGV. CDR3 length: 14 residues. The chain couples TRBV11-2 to TRBJ2-3; D is tentatively TRBD1 or TRBD2 (5 bases each). This TCR derives from a man aged 18 to 35 in good health. Some clones in this sample may be carry-over from other donors' samples. Input material: naive CD4+ T cells from PBMCs. Specified subset: CD45RA+ positively selected. CDR3: CASSLRGGTDTQYF. As DNA, the CDR3 is TGTGCCAGCAGCTTACGGGGCGGCACAGATACGCAGTATTTT. Full variable domain (outside the CDR3, taken from reference TRBV11-2 and TRBJ2-3): EAGVAQSPRYKIIEKRQSVAFWCNPISGHATLYWYQQILGQGPKLLIQFQNNGVVDDSQLPKDRFSAERLKGVDSTLKIQPAKLEDSAVYLCASSLRGGTDTQYFGPGTRLTVL.